This entry features one TCR beta chain sequence. Its antigen remains unidentified. Nothing much larger sits one base from this clone, and base qualities are not available. This entry belongs to a study of cytomegalovirus exposure and HLA in healthy donors (TCRdb year 2017). Some background on the complete study: According to a later analysis, the roughly 120 validation repertoires were produced on the same platform as the 680 or so repertoires of the first cohort. The study aimed to test whether signatures of past pathogen exposure could be identified by cataloging public T cell receptors. Besides the first cohort of 666 subjects, a separate validation cohort made up of 120 different subjects was used. The study combined high-throughput TCR immunosequencing, statistical association of individual TCRs with disease status, and machine learning to predict cytomegalovirus infection status.

The donors belonged to the validation cohort of approximately 130 subjects, which was separate from the 666-subject first cohort. Receptor libraries were prepared by the immunoSEQ multiplex PCR assay. As for how the authors treated the data: A statistical classification framework was built for diagnosing cytomegalovirus status from the catalog of TCR beta chain sequences. TCRdb carries this immuneACCESS record with in-frame sequences only. Its versions omit some clonotypes, under half of them owing to an unresolved V gene in the studies checked, with the rest unexplained. For V, J and clone size, that table is used; D and trimming come from the DNA. In this sample the table shows roughly 220,000 clones, approximately 88% of which occur a single time. 11% to 15% of the sample is taken by the ten largest. Broader findings and caveats from the paper: A later analysis had no HLA typing for the validation cohort, so co-occurrence there was scored across all 110 or so repertoires. In both the original and validation cohorts, the classifier was reported to diagnose cytomegalovirus status with high specificity and sensitivity. Most TCR sequences were seen in very few donors, while some public TCRs were found in many individuals. A total of 150 to 200 TCR beta chains were listed by the study as associated with cytomegalovirus. In vitro tests confirmed that a few of the cytomegalovirus-associated TCR beta chains recognize cytomegalovirus antigens. According to the authors, the approach could potentially be generalized to other disease states and immunological phenotypes. Subsequent analysis determined that TCRs grouped into clusters in the first cohort also showed a tendency toward co-occurrence across the 120 or so validation repertoires, and approximately 94% of cluster scores exceeded 0.

CDR1 and CDR2 (MNHEY, SVGAGI) derive from the germline V gene. From V the trimming removes 4 bases and from J it removes 5 bases, while the gene matches leave 5 bases of the junction unaccounted for. The CDR3 measures 13 amino acids from cysteine to phenylalanine. Left in the record is the CDR3 DNA by itself, 39 bases read in frame from the first base. Sequenced input: PBMCs. The rearrangement combines TRBV6-5 with TRBJ2-7; 7 bases in the middle match TRBD1. The TCR originated in a woman under 40 in good health and CMV-seropositive. The CDR3 protein sequence reads: CASSLTGVHEQYF. The DNA is TGTGCCAGCAGTTTAACAGGGGTCCACGAGCAGTACTTC.